The rows below give T cell receptor beta chains drawn from one sample of a study of blood T cell repertoires in COVID-19. Clones were sequenced by immunoSEQ multiplex PCR, and TCRdb holds only the in-frame ones, with some missing. The sample includes approximately 470,000 clones, approximately 85% seen only once; the top ten take 3.2%. The sample was peripheral blood. The origin of the receptors is a human donor in a cohort sampled during active COVID-19. Both conserved end residues are part of each CDR3. The D gene is left open where the match is weak. The listing skips clone size in some rows; elsewhere it reads once, few, many or a size class.

d_gene,abundance,v_gene,j_gene,CDR3aa,CDR3nt
NA,NA,TRBV13,TRBJ2-1,CASSRYRVGYNEQFF,TGTGCCAGCAGCCGGTACAGGGTCGGATACAATGAGCAGTTCTTC
NA,NA,TRBV4-1,TRBJ2-1,CASSQGRGGPSYNEQFF,TGCGCCAGCAGCCAAGGGAGGGGGGGGCCCTCCTACAATGAGCAGTTCTTC
TRBD1,NA,TRBV5-1,TRBJ1-1,CASSGGQELAEAFF,TGCGCCAGCAGCGGTGGACAGGAGCTCGCTGAAGCTTTCTTT
NA,NA,TRBV7-3,TRBJ2-3,CASSLDFWADTQYF,TGTGCCAGCAGCTTGGACTTCTGGGCAGATACGCAGTATTTT
NA,NA,TRBV15,TRBJ2-2,CATSSSLNSLNTGELFF,TGTGCCACCAGCAGTTCTTTAAACAGCTTGAACACCGGGGAGCTGTTTTTT
NA,NA,TRBV2,TRBJ2-3,CASGPGGDTQYF,TGTGCCAGCGGACCCGGGGGAGATACGCAGTATTTT
NA,once,TRBV7-8,TRBJ2-1,CASSAYGLANEQFF,TGTGCCAGCAGCGCCTACGGGCTAGCGAATGAGCAGTTCTTC
NA,NA,TRBV6-5,TRBJ2-7,CASSYSQGHEQYF,TGTGCCAGCAGTTACAGCCAGGGTCACGAGCAGTACTTC
NA,NA,TRBV3-1/TRBV3-2,TRBJ2-5,CASSQGAELAPAQETQYF,TGTGCCAGCAGCCAAGGCGCGGAACTAGCTCCCGCCCAAGAGACCCAGTACTTC
TRBD2,NA,TRBV7-8,TRBJ2-3,CASSLALAGGEDTQYF,TGTGCCAGCAGCTTAGCTCTAGCGGGAGGGGAAGATACGCAGTATTTT
TRBD2,few,TRBV30,TRBJ2-1,CAWMLAGGYEQFF,TGTGCCTGGATGTTAGCGGGAGGATATGAGCAGTTCTTC
TRBD2,NA,TRBV10-2,TRBJ2-7,CASSLAGGRSYEQYF,TGCGCCAGCAGTCTAGCGGGAGGTCGATCCTACGAGCAGTACTTC
TRBD2,NA,TRBV18,TRBJ2-1,CASRTGTSGRGSYNEQFF,TGTGCCAGTCGCACCGGGACTAGCGGGAGGGGCTCCTACAATGAGCAGTTCTTC
NA,NA,TRBV19,TRBJ1-5,CASTGGAYQPQHF,TGTGCCAGTACGGGGGGGGCGTATCAGCCCCAGCATTTT
TRBD2,NA,TRBV27,TRBJ2-1,CASSDQGLAGYTSYNEQFF,TGTGCCAGCAGTGATCAAGGACTAGCGGGATATACCTCCTACAATGAGCAGTTCTTC
NA,NA,TRBV28,TRBJ2-1,CASSPVLVSLVGEQFF,TGTGCCAGCAGCCCAGTACTAGTTTCTCTGGTTGGTGAGCAGTTCTTC
NA,once,TRBV2,TRBJ2-1,CASSELSDEQFF,TGTGCCAGCAGTGAATTATCTGATGAGCAGTTCTTC
NA,NA,TRBV6-6,TRBJ1-1,CASSVTGRDTEAFF,TGTGCCAGCAGCGTTACAGGGAGAGACACTGAAGCTTTCTTT
NA,few,TRBV28,TRBJ1-4,CASSFGGSANEKLFF,TGTGCCAGCAGTTTTGGGGGGTCGGCTAATGAAAAACTGTTTTTT
NA,NA,TRBV6-5,TRBJ1-1,CASSPPGGGEAFF,TGTGCCAGCAGTCCCCCGGGCGGGGGTGAAGCTTTCTTT
TRBD1,NA,TRBV7-2,TRBJ2-1,CASSAGTGPANEQFF,TGTGCCAGCAGCGCCGGGACAGGCCCGGCCAATGAGCAGTTCTTC
TRBD1,once,TRBV4-2,TRBJ2-3,CASTGGFPTDTQYF,TGTGCCAGCACAGGGGGCTTCCCCACAGATACGCAGTATTTT
TRBD1,once,TRBV11-3,TRBJ2-1,CASSLGQGAHNEQFF,TGTGCCAGCTCCCTAGGGCAGGGGGCGCACAATGAGCAGTTCTTC
NA,NA,TRBV27,TRBJ2-6,CASSPSGVGANVLTF,TGTGCCAGCAGTCCCTCAGGGGTTGGGGCCAACGTCCTGACTTTC
NA,NA,TRBV30,TRBJ2-3,CAWSRGWRDADTQYF,TGTGCCTGGAGTAGGGGATGGAGGGACGCAGATACGCAGTATTTT
NA,many,TRBV7-3,TRBJ1-1,CASSPAGGGNTEAFF,TGTGCCAGCAGCCCCGCTGGGGGAGGTAACACTGAAGCTTTCTTT
TRBD1,NA,TRBV30,TRBJ1-5,CAWSVTGHRGNQPQHF,TGTGCCTGGAGTGTAACGGGACACAGGGGTAATCAGCCCCAGCATTTT
TRBD1,NA,TRBV3-1/TRBV3-2,TRBJ1-1,CASSPWTGKGEAFF,TGTGCCAGCAGCCCTTGGACAGGTAAAGGTGAAGCTTTCTTT
TRBD2,NA,TRBV7-9,TRBJ2-3,CASSFGGVYTDTQYF,TGTGCCAGCAGCTTTGGGGGGGTTTACACAGATACGCAGTATTTT
NA,NA,TRBV7-3,TRBJ2-2,CASSLIGPGNTGELFF,TGTGCCAGCAGCTTAATTGGTCCAGGGAACACCGGGGAGCTGTTTTTT
NA,NA,TRBV9,TRBJ2-5,CASSVSTRGTQYF,TGTGCCAGCAGCGTTTCAACCCGGGGGACCCAGTACTTC
TRBD1,NA,TRBV19,TRBJ1-4,CASSTDRSNEKLFF,TGTGCCAGTAGTACGGACAGGAGTAATGAAAAACTGTTTTTT
TRBD1,NA,TRBV5-6,TRBJ1-1,CASSLRDRGPNTEAFF,TGTGCCAGCAGCTTGCGAGACAGGGGGCCGAACACTGAAGCTTTCTTT
TRBD1,NA,TRBV28,TRBJ1-1,CASSLWVTGGTTEAFF,TGTGCCAGCAGTTTATGGGTGACAGGGGGGACCACTGAAGCTTTCTTT
TRBD1,NA,TRBV5-1,TRBJ1-1,CASSPQGTGNTEAFF,TGCGCCAGCAGCCCACAAGGGACAGGGAACACTGAAGCTTTCTTT
TRBD1,NA,TRBV5-6,TRBJ2-1,CASSLARGTGTNNEQFF,TGTGCCAGCAGCTTGGCGAGGGGGACAGGGACCAACAATGAGCAGTTCTTC
NA,NA,TRBV5-1,TRBJ2-6,CASSLGTAGANVLTF,TGCGCCAGCAGCTTGGGAACAGCTGGGGCCAACGTCCTGACTTTC
NA,NA,TRBV29-1,TRBJ2-3,CSVEETSTDTQYF,TGCAGCGTTGAGGAGACTAGCACAGATACGCAGTATTTT
NA,NA,TRBV5-6,TRBJ2-5,CASSSKETQYF,TGTGCCAGCAGCTCTAAAGAGACCCAGTACTTC